One TCR beta chain is described in this entry. This sample is drawn from a study of blood T cell repertoires in COVID-19. Sequencing used immunoSEQ multiplex PCR; TCRdb keeps in-frame clones, though not all of them. The sample lists 140,000 to 150,000 clones, 75% to 90% occurring once. The CDR3 extends over 18 amino acids. Germline V gene sequence: CDR1 SGHNT, CDR2 YENEEA. Trimming removed 8 bases from V and 2 bases from J; junction bases left unmatched: 18. Recovered Cohort 3 donors showed two negative PCRs, clearance, or symptom resolution. V is TRBV11-3 and J is TRBJ2-3, with 8 bases fitting TRBD2. Sequencing used PBMCs or T cells enriched from blood (not recorded which). The clonotype originates from a man aged 50 to 60 who had recovered from COVID-19. CDR3 residues: CASWGTSRGGRYTDTQYF. The CDR3 nucleotides read TGTGCCAGCTGGGGGACCTCCCGGGGGGGGCGATACACAGATACGCAGTATTTT.